This T cell receptor beta chain was retrieved from a study of Ad26.COV2.S vaccination and SARS-CoV-2 variants (dated by TCRdb to 2020 to 2023). Regarding the research as a whole: Donors in the vaccine arm were drawn from COV1001, a multicentre, randomized, double-blind, placebo-controlled phase I-IIa trial testing Ad26.COV2.S in healthy adults. Ad26.COV2.S was given intramuscularly at 5x10^10 or 1x10^11 viral particles, as a single shot or as two shots 56 days apart. TCRbeta repertoire sequencing was used to assess the specificity and breadth of SARS-CoV-2-reactive T cell receptors after Ad26.COV2.S vaccination. The TCR-sequenced set comprised about 32 samples: some 20 Ad26.COV2.S vaccine recipients, 5 placebo recipients and 8 SARS-CoV-2 convalescent individuals. Trial participants were randomized into five groups of five: low-dose or high-dose Ad26.COV2.S given once or twice, or placebo on both occasions. Investigators remained blinded to trial group allocation during experiments and outcome assessment.

Reading the label with the study, this specimen's treatment or condition is: around 19 received Ad26.COV2.S at low or high dose, single or two shots; several received placebo; per-sample allocation not given. Repertoires of vaccine and placebo recipients were sequenced from samples taken on day 63 after the first injection. Between 29 July and 7 August 2020, Cohort 1b enrolled some 25 adults aged 18-55 years at one site in Boston, USA. Ad26.COV2.S was a replication-incompetent adenovirus type 26 vector that expressed a prefusion-stabilized SARS-CoV-2 spike protein derived from the original Wuhan strain. What the work shows at the level of the full study, not this receptor alone: The authors noted that total T cell responses may have been underestimated by the TCR breadth and depth analyses. Comparable non-spike TCR breadth was observed between vaccine and placebo recipients, consistent with only spike being contained in the vaccine. Comparing responses between vaccine doses or regimens was not something the study was powered to do. Substantial breadth of spike-specific CD8+ and CD4+ T cell responses was reported after vaccination. Spike-specific TCR breadth was higher in Ad26.COV2.S recipients than in placebo recipients (P = 0.0014).

Concerning this clone: Its antigen target is currently unknown. Base quality data are lacking; no much larger clone is found one base away.

The CDR3 goes from the cysteine to the phenylalanine over 13 residues. CDR3 DNA only is kept here, 39 bases in frame from base 1. V trim: 1 base; J trim: 5 bases; unmatched bases: 2. The germline V gene gives CDR1 as SQVTM and CDR2 as ANQGSEA. The immunoSEQ Assay was the method used to sequence TCRbeta CDR3 regions. After extraction, genomic DNA underwent amplification by bias-controlled multiplex PCR, followed by high-throughput sequencing. The authors' analysis ran thus. To quantify the absolute abundance of every unique TCRbeta CDR3 region, sequences were collapsed and filtered. T cell fraction was estimated by normalizing TCRbeta template counts to usable DNA, which was measured by amplifying reference genes present in all nucleated cells. Repertoire TCRs were annotated as SARS-CoV-2-specific by exact matching of V gene, CDR3 amino acid sequence and J gene to a known reactive TCR set. MIRA supplied the reference SARS-CoV-2 TCR set, which was filtered for enrichment in COVID-19-positive ImmuneCODE repertoires so that public or cross-reactive TCRs were removed. Using the MIRA antigens, annotated TCRs were further analysed by specific ORF or by position within an ORF. Breadth was defined as annotated unique rearrangements over total unique productive rearrangements; depth was the summed frequency of those rearrangements. TCR breadth was compared between groups using two-sided Wilcoxon rank-sum tests. Imported from immuneACCESS, the table was reduced by TCRdb to in-frame sequences with V and J called. These copies leave out some clones; in studies compared against another copy, an unresolved V gene accounts for under half, and the cause of the remainder is not known. V, J and clone size derive from that table, while D and trimming were established from the DNA sequence. The sample includes approximately 240,000 clones, with approximately 87% observed a single time. The ten largest clones add up to roughly 10% of the sample.

Sequencing used peripheral blood, obtained in a trial of Ad26.COV2.S vaccine versus placebo. The chain joins TRBV29-1 to TRBJ1-5; 7 nucleotides in the junction match TRBD1. This sequence was found in a person aged 18-65 years who received the Ad26.COV2.S COVID-19 vaccine or a placebo. The sequenced DNA is TGCAGCGTTGAAGGTCAGGGGGATCAGCCCCAGCATTTT. It codes for CSVEGQGDQPQHF. Full variable domain (CDR3 extended with the reference TRBV29-1 and TRBJ1-5 proteins): SAVISQKPSRDICQRGTSLTIQCQVDSQVTMMFWYRQQPGQSLTLIATANQGSEATYESGFVIDKFPISRPNLTFSTLTVSNMSPEDSSIYLCSVEGQGDQPQHFGDGTRLSIL.